This T cell receptor (beta chain) is drawn from a study of control samples from healthy donors and cancer patients. Generated by immunoSEQ multiplex PCR, the TCRdb table keeps only in-frame clones and is missing some. The data show about 140,000 clones, about 90% seen once. The sample was blood. The receptor comes from a man aged 18 to 30 in good health.

Here the CDR3 DNA reads TGTGCCAGCAGCCCGCTGACAGGGCAAAGTGAAAAACTGTTTTTT. Protein: CASSPLTGQSEKLFF. The chain couples TRBV3-1 (or the pseudogene TRBV3-2) to TRBJ1-4; 7 bases map to TRBD1. After removal of 4 bases from V and 7 bases from J, the junction contained 9 bases not matched to a gene. The germline V gene encodes CDR1 LGHDT and CDR2 YNNKEL (reference sequence). The CDR3 totals 15 residues.